This record concerns one T cell receptor beta chain sequence. Its target is not known. This PCR relied on a set of 60 Vbeta primers and 13 Jbeta primers. In the original processing: Later, 75 million to 100 million unique TCR beta chains were counted in an analysis, and some 10 million of them were shared. Only in-frame clones appear in the TCRdb table, and some are missing; sequencing was by immunoSEQ multiplex PCR. V, J and clone size are taken as reported in that table, and D and trimming were inferred from the DNA itself. In the table there are 90,000 or so clones, over 75% of which are singletons. This entry comes from a study of cytomegalovirus exposure and HLA in healthy donors. Study-level background: As released early, the data held approximately 80 million unique TCRs from HLA-typed donors.

Overall study results and limits: Through in vitro validation, a few CMV-associated chains were shown to be specific for CMV antigens.

This sequence was found in a man aged 50-60 years in good health and CMV-seronegative. Source material: PBMCs.

CDR3 in DNA: TGTGCCAGTAGTATACGACTAGCAAGTGAGCAGTTCTTC. This encodes CASSIRLASEQFF. The chain links TRBV19 to TRBJ2-1, with TRBD2 identical over 7 bases. Per germline, CDR1 LNHDA and CDR2 SQIVND (reference sequence). V shed 2 bases, J shed 9 bases, and the junction held 4 bases outside the gene matches. CDR3 size: 13 residues.